This TCR beta chain was recovered during a study of cytomegalovirus exposure and HLA in healthy donors (dated by TCRdb to 2016 to 2017). Some background on the complete study: The 650 to 750 repertoires of the first cohort and the 110 or so validation repertoires were produced on the same platform, according to a later analysis. The aim of the study was to test whether cataloging public T cell receptors could identify signatures of past pathogen exposure. Along with the roughly 670-subject first cohort, a separate validation cohort of about 110 different subjects was used. To predict cytomegalovirus infection status, the study combined high-throughput TCR immunosequencing, statistical association of individual TCRs with disease status, and machine learning. What the work shows at the level of the full study, not this receptor alone: A later analysis found that TCRs clustered in the first cohort also tended to co-occur in the approximately 120 validation repertoires, with approximately 94% of cluster scores above 0. The authors suggested that the approach could potentially be generalized to other disease states and immunological phenotypes. In vitro tests confirmed that a few of the cytomegalovirus-associated TCR beta chains recognize cytomegalovirus antigens. A total of 150 to 200 TCR beta chains were listed by the study as associated with cytomegalovirus. The validation cohort had no HLA typing available for a later analysis, so co-occurrence within that cohort was assessed over all 130 or so repertoires. Cytomegalovirus status was reported to be diagnosed by the classifier with high specificity and sensitivity in both the original and validation cohorts. While some public TCRs were present in many individuals, most TCR sequences turned up only very rarely across donors.

Separate from the approximately 700-subject first cohort, the validation cohort of 120 subjects was the group to which the donors belonged. The CDR3 starts with the cysteine, ends with the phenylalanine, and has 14 residues. The CDR3 DNA has 42 bases and is translated from base 1. The germline V gene encodes CDR1 SGHRS and CDR2 YFSETQ. The V and J ends are trimmed by 1 base and 2 bases, leaving 10 bases between them. Concerning this clone: Its antigen target is currently unknown. It has no much larger one-base neighbor in the sample; base qualities were not kept.

Libraries were constructed by the immunoSEQ multiplex PCR assay. As for the authors' bioinformatics: To diagnose cytomegalovirus status from the catalog of TCR beta chain sequences, a statistical classification framework was built. TCRdb took over this immuneACCESS table, retaining in-frame rearrangements with V and J assigned. Such tables are incomplete; in checked studies, under half of the missing clones stem from an unresolved V gene, and the remainder is unexplained. The V and J calls and the clone size are those of that table, but D and trimming were determined from the DNA. Recorded for this sample are 45,000 to 65,000 clones; 80% to 90% of them occurred a single time. About 16% of the sample is held by the ten biggest clonotypes.

Rearrangement joined TRBV5-1 to TRBJ2-7; no confident D gene assignment can be made. The TCR was taken from a woman between 18 and 30 years old in good health and CMV-seronegative. The sample taken for sequencing was PBMCs. The DNA sequence reads TGCGCCAGCAGCTTGAGTTCGGGTCCCTACGAGCAGTACTTC. It translates to CASSLSSGPYEQYF.